These 8 T cell receptor beta chains originate from one sample sequenced in a study of shared clonotypes between healthy human individuals. Sequencing used immunoSEQ multiplex PCR; TCRdb keeps in-frame clones, though not all of them. The table has approximately 2.5 million clones, roughly 93% seen once. Sequenced input: naive CD4+ T cells from PBMCs. As to subset: CD45RA+ positively selected. Receptor source: a man between 18 and 29 years old in good health. Some clones in this sample may be carry-over from other donors' samples.

The rearrangement joins TRBV28 to TRBJ1-1; D may be TRBD1 (6 bases). The V end was cut by 7 bases, the J end by 1 base, with 16 bases between. The CDR3 is 15 amino acids. CDR1 and CDR2 (germline): MDHEN, SYDVKM. This CDR3 is CASNLGGRKNTEAFF. CDR3 DNA sequence: TGTGCCAGCAACCTAGGGGGGCGCAAGAACACTGAAGCTTTCTTT.

Turning to this clone: Other DNA sequences within the sample encode an identical CDR3. The V gene is TRBV27, the J gene TRBJ1-1; 10 nucleotides match TRBD1. The CDR3 covers 13 residues. CDR1 is MNHEY and CDR2 is SMNVEV in the germline V gene (reference sequence). The junction had 0 bases not matched to a gene; V was cut back by 4 bases and J by 4 bases. The DNA of the CDR3 is TGTGCCAGCAGTTGGGACAGGGGCACTGAAGCTTTCTTT. Its translation is CASSWDRGTEAFF.

The chain carries TRBV5-6 and TRBJ2-7; weak D call: TRBD1 (5 bases). CDR3 length: 15 residues. Germline V gives CDR1 SGHDT, CDR2 YYEEEE. The V end was cut by 1 base, the J end by 2 bases, with 13 bases between. The chain's CDR3 is CASSLYGREAYEQYF. Written as DNA, the CDR3 is TGTGCCAGCAGCTTGTATGGCAGGGAAGCCTACGAGCAGTACTTC.

The chain has TRBV7-2 and TRBJ2-1, with 15 nucleotides matching TRBD2. CDR3 length equals 16 residues. The J segment lost 6 bases and the V segment lost 1 base, leaving 1 base of the junction unmatched. The germline gives CDR1 SGHTA, CDR2 FQGNSA. CDR3: CASSLVGLAGGNEQFF. CDR3 bases: TGTGCCAGCAGCTTAGTGGGACTAGCGGGAGGCAATGAGCAGTTCTTC.

Comments on this clone: This CDR3 is also generated by other DNA sequences in the sample. The chain is built from TRBV2 and TRBJ2-7; D remains ambiguous. The CDR3 sequence is 11 residues long. V lost 6 bases and J lost 1, with 4 bases in between. The germline CDR1 and CDR2 sequences are SNHLY and FYNNEI. CDR3 coding DNA: TGTGCCAGCAGCGGGTCCTACGAGCAGTACTTC. This codes for CASSGSYEQYF.

V is TRBV28 and J is TRBJ1-5; 7 bases are a match to TRBD1. CDR1 is MDHEN, CDR2 SYDVKM, per germline. Trimming cost V 8 bases and J 0 bases; bases outside gene matches: 1. The CDR3 is 13 amino acids. The CDR3 reads CASHRGSNQPQHF. The CDR3 DNA follows: TGTGCCAGCCACAGGGGTAGCAATCAGCCCCAGCATTTT.

CDR3 residues: CASSYFRLPDTQYF. DNA for the CDR3: TGTGCCAGCAGTTACTTCAGGCTCCCAGATACGCAGTATTTT. The genes are TRBV6-6 and TRBJ2-3; the D is unclear. V shed 1 base and J shed 4 bases, with 9 bases lying between them. The CDR3 runs 14 residues. Germline V gives CDR1 MNHNY, CDR2 SVGAGI (reference sequence).

Turning to this clone: This sample includes further DNA sequences coding for the same CDR3. This chain joins TRBV6-5 and TRBJ2-7; tentatively, D is TRBD1 (6 bases). Germline V CDR1 and CDR2: MNHEY, SVGAGI. The CDR3 has 12 amino acids. The V end lost 5 bases, the J end lost 5 bases, and 10 bases lay between the germline ends. The CDR3 loop is CASSLQGNEQYF. The CDR3 region has the DNA TGTGCCAGCAGTCTTCAGGGGAACGAGCAGTACTTC.